Listed below are T cell receptor beta chains from one sample, sequenced in a study of CD8 T cells in Susac syndrome. TCRdb called the immunoSEQ multiplex PCR reads again in MiXCR, with one record for every CDR3 protein. The sample lists about 240,000 distinct CDR3 sequences, 95% to 97% occurring once. The specimen was CD4+ T cells from PBMCs. The source of these receptors is a human donor with Susac syndrome. Each CDR3 is given with its conserved first and last residue. D genes are given only for firm matches. Only some rows state a clone size, as once, few, many or a class for expanded clones.

TRBJ1-2	-	-	TRBV29-1	CSVVRGVGTNYGYTF	TGCAGCGTTGTTAGGGGGGTAGGGACTAACTATGGCTACACCTTC
TRBJ2-7	-	-	TRBV29-1	CSVEPRGGTYEQYF	TGCAGCGTTGAACCCCGTGGGGGCACCTACGAGCAGTACTTC
TRBJ1-5	-	-	TRBV29-1	CSTRGGPGQPQHF	TGCAGCACCCGAGGGGGGCCGGGTCAGCCCCAGCATTTT
TRBJ1-2	-	-	TRBV2	CASRMTATNYGYTF	TGTGCCAGCAGGATGACAGCTACTAACTATGGCTACACCTTC
TRBJ2-2	-	-	TRBV15	CATSRDKGGWTGELFF	TGTGCCACCAGCAGAGATAAGGGGGGATGGACCGGGGAGCTGTTTTTT
TRBJ1-1	-	-	TRBV29-1	CSVGLDMEEAFF	TGCAGCGTGGGTTTAGACATGGAAGAAGCTTTCTTT
TRBJ2-7	-	-	TRBV28	CASITGQSYEQYF	TGTGCCAGCATTACCGGACAGTCCTACGAGCAGTACTTC
TRBJ1-2	-	-	TRBV7-3	CASSPQVYGYTF	TGTGCCAGCAGCCCACAGGTCTATGGCTACACCTTC
TRBJ1-4	-	-	TRBV7-9	CASSPYRENEKLFF	TGTGCCAGCAGCCCCTACAGGGAGAATGAAAAACTGTTTTTT
TRBJ2-7	-	-	TRBV5-4	CASSPVPGDAYEQYF	TGTGCCAGCAGCCCGGTCCCAGGGGACGCCTACGAGCAGTACTTC
TRBJ2-1	-	-	TRBV3-1	CASSQGHPSFGQFF	TGTGCCAGCAGCCAAGGCCATCCATCATTCGGGCAGTTCTTC
TRBJ1-2	-	-	TRBV5-1	CASSWDPEANYGYTF	TGCGCCAGCAGCTGGGACCCCGAGGCTAACTATGGCTACACCTTC
TRBJ2-5	-	-	TRBV6-5	CASSYEGRETQYF	TGTGCCAGCAGTTATGAGGGCCGGGAGACCCAGTACTTC
TRBJ2-1	-	-	TRBV20-1	CSATNWASRNNEQFF	TGCAGTGCCACCAATTGGGCTAGCAGAAACAATGAGCAGTTCTTC
TRBJ2-4	-	-	TRBV6-5	CASKNRQNIQYF	TGTGCCAGCAAGAATCGCCAAAACATTCAGTACTTC
TRBJ2-7	-	-	TRBV7-2	CASSLTTGSYEQYF	TGTGCCAGCAGCTTAACTACAGGGTCCTACGAGCAGTACTTC
TRBJ2-7	TRBD1	-	TRBV5-1	CASSGGTGRISYEQYF	TGCGCCAGCAGCGGAGGGACAGGGCGAATCTCCTACGAGCAGTACTTC
TRBJ2-3	TRBD2	once	TRBV5-1	CASTSGRGTDTQYF	TGCGCCAGCACTAGCGGGAGAGGCACAGATACGCAGTATTTT
TRBJ2-7	TRBD2	-	TRBV29-1	CSADGREGGEQYF	TGCAGCGCTGACGGGCGGGAGGGGGGCGAGCAGTACTTC
TRBJ2-6	-	-	TRBV28	CASSSGGGFSGANVLTF	TGTGCCAGCAGTTCGGGGGGCGGATTCTCTGGGGCCAACGTCCTGACTTTC
TRBJ2-7	TRBD2	-	TRBV28	CASQAGGPHEQYF	TGTGCCAGCCAGGCGGGAGGGCCACACGAGCAGTACTTC
TRBJ1-3	-	-	TRBV2	CASSESGNTIYF	TGTGCCAGCAGTGAATCCGGAAACACCATATATTTT
TRBJ1-2	-	-	TRBV20-1	CSARGTGSYFGYTF	TGCAGTGCTAGAGGTACAGGGTCCTACTTCGGCTACACCTTC
TRBJ2-1	-	-	TRBV15	CATSRDRDHLSNEQFF	TGTGCCACCAGCAGAGATCGGGACCATCTATCGAATGAGCAGTTCTTC
TRBJ1-2	-	-	TRBV5-1	CASSLEGSRGYTF	TGCGCCAGCAGCTTGGAAGGATCTCGTGGCTACACCTTC
TRBJ2-7	-	few	TRBV27	CASSKTGPYEQYF	TGTGCCAGCTCCAAAACGGGTCCCTACGAGCAGTACTTC
TRBJ2-6	-	-	TRBV19	CASRKGSGANVLTF	TGTGCCAGTAGGAAGGGCTCTGGGGCCAACGTCCTGACTTTC
TRBJ1-5	TRBD1	-	TRBV20-1	CSATSGTDYQPQHF	TGCAGTGCTACCTCCGGGACAGATTATCAGCCCCAGCATTTT
TRBJ2-1	-	-	TRBV29-1	CSVGTELREQFF	TGCAGCGTTGGGACGGAGCTTAGGGAGCAGTTCTTC
TRBJ2-1	-	-	TRBV29-1	CSVGQRLPYNEQFF	TGCAGCGTTGGGCAGCGACTTCCTTACAATGAGCAGTTCTTC
TRBJ1-1	-	-	TRBV13	CASSYTGGTTEAFF	TGTGCCAGCAGTTACACGGGGGGAACCACTGAAGCTTTCTTT
TRBJ2-1	-	-	TRBV30	CAWSVGGEQFF	TGTGCCTGGAGTGTAGGCGGTGAGCAGTTCTTC
TRBJ1-5	-	once	TRBV20-1	CSARIDRQGLPQHF	TGCAGTGCTAGGATCGACAGGCAAGGTCTGCCCCAGCATTTT
TRBJ1-3	-	-	TRBV30	CAWDRSSGNTIYF	TGTGCCTGGGATCGGTCCTCTGGAAACACCATATATTTT
TRBJ2-3	-	-	TRBV7-2	CASSLVRAQRPTDTQYF	TGTGCCAGCAGCTTAGTGCGTGCTCAGCGCCCCACAGATACGCAGTATTTT
TRBJ2-2	-	-	TRBV2	CASSPTGLYTGELFF	TGTGCCAGCAGCCCTACGGGGCTATACACCGGGGAGCTGTTTTTT
TRBJ2-1	-	-	TRBV12-3/TRBV12-4	CASTEQNEQFF	TGTGCCAGCACCGAACAGAATGAGCAGTTCTTC
TRBJ2-3	-	-	TRBV15	CATSRQGGASDTQYF	TGTGCCACCAGCAGACAAGGAGGGGCGTCAGATACGCAGTATTTT
TRBJ1-4	TRBD1	-	TRBV20-1	CSAGPTGEEEKLFF	TGCAGTGCTGGACCTACAGGGGAGGAAGAAAAACTGTTTTTT
TRBJ2-3	TRBD2	-	TRBV27	CASSLLRGGRGTDTQYF	TGTGCCAGCAGTCTCCTTCGGGGCGGGAGGGGAACAGATACGCAGTATTTT
TRBJ2-5	TRBD2	-	TRBV28	CASSSRGSGSQTQYF	TGTGCCAGCAGCTCCAGGGGTAGCGGGAGTCAGACCCAGTACTTC
TRBJ2-7	TRBD2	-	TRBV10-3	CAISEFSGPTYEQYF	TGTGCCATCAGTGAGTTTAGCGGGCCAACCTACGAGCAGTACTTC
TRBJ1-5	-	-	TRBV30	CAWSPRRGGGNQPQHF	TGTGCCTGGAGTCCCCGGAGGGGGGGTGGCAATCAGCCCCAGCATTTT
TRBJ1-1	-	-	TRBV6-6	CASSYTPNTEAFF	TGTGCCAGCAGTTATACCCCGAACACTGAAGCTTTCTTT
TRBJ2-5	-	-	TRBV11-3	CASSLDGGSQETQYF	TGTGCCAGCAGCTTAGATGGAGGATCCCAAGAGACCCAGTACTTC
TRBJ1-1	-	-	TRBV20-1	CSARGVVTEAFF	TGCAGTGCTAGAGGGGTGGTCACTGAAGCTTTCTTT
TRBJ2-7	-	-	TRBV15	CATSRPQGLPYEQYF	TGTGCCACCAGCAGACCTCAGGGACTTCCCTACGAGCAGTACTTC
TRBJ2-3	-	-	TRBV5-6	CASFYRSTDTQYF	TGTGCCAGCTTCTATAGAAGCACAGATACGCAGTATTTT
TRBJ1-2	TRBD1	-	TRBV19	CASSTGTGNYGYTF	TGTGCCAGTAGTACTGGGACAGGGAACTATGGCTACACCTTC
TRBJ1-5	TRBD1	-	TRBV23-1	CAYLGGQSNQPQHF	TGCGCCTATCTAGGGGGACAGAGCAATCAGCCCCAGCATTTT
TRBJ2-3	-	-	TRBV9	CASSPGLLSTDTQYF	TGTGCCAGCAGCCCGGGACTTTTAAGCACAGATACGCAGTATTTT
TRBJ2-7	-	-	TRBV20-1	CSARDRLGRVYEQYF	TGCAGTGCTAGAGATCGGCTCGGCAGGGTGTACGAGCAGTACTTC
TRBJ2-1	TRBD2	few	TRBV6-5	CASRPGTRHYNEQFF	TGTGCCAGCAGGCCCGGGACTAGACATTACAATGAGCAGTTCTTC
TRBJ1-2	-	-	TRBV4-1	CASSHLTGPGGYTF	TGCGCCAGCAGCCACCTGACGGGGCCGGGAGGCTACACCTTC
TRBJ1-2	TRBD1	-	TRBV6-6	CASSQRQGRGYTF	TGTGCCAGCAGCCAGAGACAGGGTAGAGGCTACACCTTC